The 21 T cell receptor beta chains listed next were all sequenced from one sample in a study of control samples from healthy donors and cancer patients. Clones were sequenced by immunoSEQ multiplex PCR, and TCRdb holds only the in-frame ones, with some missing. The sample holds 25,000 to 35,000 clones, 90% to 95% seen once. Sequencing was performed on PBMCs. The receptor source for this set is a man aged 50 to 59 with lung cancer.

This chain links TRBV19 with TRBJ2-5; 8 bases fit TRBD2. CDR1 and CDR2 (germline): LNHDA, SQIVND (reference sequence). The CDR3 is 15 amino acids. V dropped 3 bases and J dropped 5; count of bases not matched to a gene: 8. The CDR3 is CASSISVAGFETQYF. CDR3 coding DNA: TGTGCCAGTAGTATTTCGGTAGCGGGGTTCGAGACCCAGTACTTC.

The V and J genes are TRBV19 and TRBJ2-1; the D gene is possibly TRBD1 (5 bases). In germline, CDR1 is LNHDA, CDR2 SQIVND (reference sequence). The length of the CDR3 is 15 residues. Trimming took off 1 base at V and 9 bases at J, with 16 bases between the two ends. This CDR3 reads CASSIAYQGFSEQFF. CDR3 sequence (DNA): TGTGCCAGTAGTATAGCATACCAGGGTTTTAGTGAGCAGTTCTTC.

V and J are TRBV2 and TRBJ1-1; D may be TRBD1 (5 bases). The CDR3 runs to 13 residues. The germline V gene encodes CDR1 SNHLY and CDR2 FYNNEI. V lost 5 bases and J lost 11, with 18 bases in between. The chain's CDR3 is CASSYIAGERAFF. The CDR3 nucleotides are TGTGCCAGCAGTTACATAGCGGGGGAACGGGCTTTCTTT. Combining the CDR3 with reference TRBV2 and TRBJ1-1 gives the whole variable domain EPEVTQTPSHQVTQMGQEVILRCVPISNHLYFYWYRQILGQKVEFLVSFYNNEISEKSEIFDDQFSVERPDGSNFTLKIRSTKLEDSAMYFCASSYIAGERAFFGQGTRLTVV.

The chain recombines TRBV18 with TRBJ1-1; D is possibly TRBD1 (6 bases). V shed 0 bases and J shed 4 bases, with 12 bases lying between them. This CDR3 spans 15 amino acids. CDR1 is KGHSH, CDR2 LQKENI, per germline. The CDR3 sequence is CASSPPSRGGTEAFF. CDR3 bases: TGTGCCAGCTCACCACCGTCCAGGGGTGGCACTGAAGCTTTCTTT.

The chain has TRBV28 and TRBJ1-2, with 8 bases matching TRBD1. In germline, CDR1 is MDHEN, CDR2 SYDVKM. Germline trimming cut 8 bases from V and 7 bases from J; bases unmatched to any gene: 21. The CDR3 extends over 17 amino acids. The CDR3 sequence is CASRTSGTGRFSSGYTF. CDR3 nucleotides: TGTGCCAGCCGAACCTCCGGGACAGGAAGGTTCTCCAGTGGCTACACCTTC.

The CDR3 is CASSLGSRGQGDGYTF. The CDR3 DNA is TGCGCCAGCAGCTTGGGATCTCGTGGACAGGGGGATGGCTACACCTTC. The V call is TRBV5-1, the J call TRBJ1-2; 10 bases are a match to TRBD1. The CDR3 has 16 amino acids. V trimming: 0 bases; J trimming: 6 bases; junction bases outside the gene matches: 8. Germline CDR1 is SGHRS and CDR2 is YFSETQ.

V is TRBV9 and J is TRBJ1-4; possibly TRBD1 for D (6 bases). The CDR3 spans 14 residues. The V gene lost 4 bases and the J gene lost 7 bases, with 14 bases spanning the gap. Germline loops: CDR1 SGDLS, CDR2 YYNGEE. The CDR3 sequence: CASSPRQGIEKLFF. The CDR3 DNA is TGTGCCAGCAGCCCCCGGCAGGGGATTGAAAAACTGTTTTTT.

V and J are TRBV11-1 and TRBJ2-6; D unclear. CDR1 and CDR2 (germline): SGHAT, FQDESV (reference sequence). The CDR3 has 15 residues. V lost 3 bases and J 1 base, leaving 7 bases between the germline ends. The CDR3 nucleotides read TGTGCCAGCAGCTTCCTTGGGTCTGGGGCCAACGTCCTGACTTTC. Translated: CASSFLGSGANVLTF.

The CDR3 bases are TGTGCCAGCAGCTTAAAGGGACAGGGGGTCGAGACCCAGTACTTC. It codes for CASSLKGQGVETQYF. The chain is built from TRBV7-9 and TRBJ2-5; 11 bases align to TRBD1. Germline CDR1 is SEHNR and CDR2 is FQNEAQ (reference sequence). This CDR3 has 15 residues. J was trimmed by 5 bases and V by 2 bases; bases with no gene match: 4.

The V call is TRBV19, the J call TRBJ2-3; 15 bases agree with TRBD2. V dropped 7 bases and J dropped 6; count of bases not matched to a gene: 14. The CDR3 length is 18 residues. The germline V gene encodes CDR1 LNHDA and CDR2 SQIVND (reference sequence). The CDR3 spells CASKDQTGLAGGQDTQYF. CDR3 nucleotides: TGTGCCAGTAAGGATCAAACTGGACTAGCGGGGGGGCAGGATACGCAGTATTTT.

In its sample, this clone was seen once. The genes are TRBV3-1 (or the pseudogene TRBV3-2) and TRBJ2-5; TRBD2 matches 8 bases. The CDR3 length is 18 residues. Germline V gene sequence: CDR1 LGHDT, CDR2 YNNKEL (reference sequence). J was trimmed by 2 bases and V by 1 base; bases with no gene match: 12. CDR3 coding DNA: TGTGCCAGCAGCCAAGGGGTTAGCGGGGTGCTCGGGCAAGAGACCCAGTACTTC. This codes for CASSQGVSGVLGQETQYF.

This chain connects TRBV7-6 to TRBJ2-3, with 8 bases fitting TRBD2. Germline values: CDR1 SGHVS, CDR2 FNYEAQ. The CDR3 runs 16 residues. The ends lost 2 bases at V and 0 bases at J; junction bases unmatched: 4. CDR3 amino acids: CASSLWTSSSTDTQYF. In nucleotides, the CDR3 is TGTGCCAGCAGCTTATGGACTAGCTCTAGCACAGATACGCAGTATTTT. Using reference TRBV7-6 and TRBJ2-3 for the parts outside the CDR3, the full variable domain is GAGVSQSPRYKVTKRGQDVALRCDPISGHVSLYWYRQALGQGPEFLTYFNYEAQQDKSGLPNDRFSAERPEGSISTLTIQRTEQRDSAMYRCASSLWTSSSTDTQYFGPGTRLTVL.

V and J are TRBV5-1 and TRBJ2-5, with D perhaps TRBD1 or TRBD2 (5 bases each). The CDR3 totals 15 residues. Germline V gene data show CDR1 as SGHRS and CDR2 as YFSETQ. V lost 0 bases, J lost 2 bases, and 11 bases lay in between. The CDR3 DNA sequence: TGCGCCAGCAGCTTGGGTATGGGGGTACAAGAGACCCAGTACTTC. Translation: CASSLGMGVQETQYF.

This clone has only one observation. The rearrangement links TRBV5-1 to TRBJ1-3; D unresolved. Germline assignment: CDR1 SGHRS and CDR2 YFSETQ. The V end lost 5 bases, the J end lost 4 bases, and 7 bases lay between the germline ends. The CDR3 loop spans 12 amino acids. The CDR3 DNA is TGCGCCAGCAGAAGCGACGGAAACACCATATATTTT. This codes for CASRSDGNTIYF. The full variable domain, rest sourced from reference TRBV5-1 and TRBJ1-3, is KAGVTQTPRYLIKTRGQQVTLSCSPISGHRSVSWYQQTPGQGLQFLFEYFSETQRNKGNFPGRFSGRQFSNSRSEMNVSTLELGDSALYLCASRSDGNTIYFGEGSWLTVV.

The chain links TRBV9 to TRBJ1-2, with 8 positions matching TRBD1. The CDR3 consists of 14 residues. Germline V lookup: CDR1 SGDLS, CDR2 YYNGEE. Trimming at V came to 4 bases and at J to 8 bases, leaving 10 bases not matched to a gene. CDR3: CASSTGQGPEGYTF. The CDR3 DNA follows: TGTGCCAGCAGCACTGGACAGGGTCCTGAGGGCTACACCTTC.

This chain joins TRBV16 and TRBJ1-5, with no clear D. CDR3 length: 15 residues. Germline values: CDR1 KGHSY, CDR2 FQNENV. Between the trimmed V and J ends, which lost 4 bases and 2 bases, there was a span of 12 bases. CDR3 coding DNA: TGTGCCAGCAGCCGGAACGGTTATGGCAATCAGCCCCAGCATTTT. This codes for CASSRNGYGNQPQHF.

The V call is TRBV18, the J call TRBJ1-1; D is uncertain. The V gene lost 3 bases and the J gene lost 2 bases, with 7 bases spanning the gap. The CDR3 totals 13 residues. Germline CDR1 KGHSH, CDR2 LQKENI. The CDR3 here is CASSPLINTEAFF. The CDR3 nucleotides are TGTGCCAGCTCACCGTTGATTAACACTGAAGCTTTCTTT.

The chain employs TRBV9 and TRBJ2-1; the match to TRBD1 covers 9 bases. The CDR3 contains 15 residues. The trim removed 4 bases at V and 4 bases at J, leaving 6 bases unmatched. Germline loops: CDR1 SGDLS, CDR2 YYNGEE. CDR3 sequence (DNA): TGTGCCAGCAGCCGGAGGGACAGGGCTTACAATGAGCAGTTCTTC. Translation gives CASSRRDRAYNEQFF.

The chain links TRBV7-9 to TRBJ2-2, with D unclear. This CDR3 contains 13 residues. Germline V gene data show CDR1 as SEHNR and CDR2 as FQNEAQ (reference sequence). Trimming stripped 2 bases from V and 3 bases from J, with 4 bases between. CDR3 residues: CASSLRDTGELFF. The CDR3 DNA is TGTGCCAGCAGCTTAAGGGACACCGGGGAGCTGTTTTTT.

The chain combines TRBV6-1 with TRBJ2-2, with 9 bases lining up with TRBD1. This CDR3 region has 15 residues. CDR1 is MNHNS and CDR2 is SASEGT in the germline V gene. J lost 5 bases, V lost 2 bases, and 3 bases had no gene match. DNA for the CDR3: TGTGCCAGCAGTGAACAACAGGGGGCGACCGGGGAGCTGTTTTTT. Its protein product is CASSEQQGATGELFF.

The chain couples TRBV4-3 to TRBJ2-7; 8 bases are a match to TRBD1. CDR3 size: 16 residues. Germline assignment: CDR1 LGHNA and CDR2 YSLEER. Trimming took 0 bases from V and 0 from J; bases not matched to a gene: 4. The CDR3 DNA sequence: TGCGCCAGCAGCCAAGAAGGGGACAGGCTCTCCTACGAGCAGTACTTC. It specifies CASSQEGDRLSYEQYF.